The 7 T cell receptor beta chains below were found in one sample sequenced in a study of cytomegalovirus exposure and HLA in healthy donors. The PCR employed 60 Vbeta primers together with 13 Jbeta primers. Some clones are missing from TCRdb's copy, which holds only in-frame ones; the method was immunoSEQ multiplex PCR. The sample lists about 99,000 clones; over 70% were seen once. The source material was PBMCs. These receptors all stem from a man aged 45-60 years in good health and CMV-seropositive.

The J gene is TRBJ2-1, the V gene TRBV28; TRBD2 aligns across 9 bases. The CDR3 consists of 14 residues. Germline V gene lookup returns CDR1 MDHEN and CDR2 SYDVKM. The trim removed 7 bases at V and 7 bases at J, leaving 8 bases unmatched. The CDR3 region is CASIGGLARNEQFF. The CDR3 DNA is TGTGCCAGCATAGGGGGACTAGCAAGGAATGAGCAGTTCTTC.

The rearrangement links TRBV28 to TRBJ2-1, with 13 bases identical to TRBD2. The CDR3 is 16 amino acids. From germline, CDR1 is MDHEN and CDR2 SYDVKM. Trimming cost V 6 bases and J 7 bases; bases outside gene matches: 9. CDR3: CASRNAGLAGLNEQFF. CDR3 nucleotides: TGTGCCAGCAGGAATGCGGGACTAGCGGGATTGAATGAGCAGTTCTTC.

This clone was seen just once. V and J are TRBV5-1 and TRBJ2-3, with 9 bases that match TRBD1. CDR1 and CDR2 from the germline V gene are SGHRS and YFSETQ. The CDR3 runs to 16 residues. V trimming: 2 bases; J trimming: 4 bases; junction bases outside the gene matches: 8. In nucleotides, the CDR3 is TGCGCCAGCAGCTTACAATACAGGGGGCACGCAGATACGCAGTATTTT. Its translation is CASSLQYRGHADTQYF.

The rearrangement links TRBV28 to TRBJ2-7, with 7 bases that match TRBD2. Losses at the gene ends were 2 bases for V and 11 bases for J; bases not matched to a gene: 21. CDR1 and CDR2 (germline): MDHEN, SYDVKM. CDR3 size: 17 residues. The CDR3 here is CASSLPTSAITSNKEYF. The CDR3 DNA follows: TGTGCCAGCAGTTTACCCACTAGCGCTATAACCTCCAACAAGGAGTACTTC.

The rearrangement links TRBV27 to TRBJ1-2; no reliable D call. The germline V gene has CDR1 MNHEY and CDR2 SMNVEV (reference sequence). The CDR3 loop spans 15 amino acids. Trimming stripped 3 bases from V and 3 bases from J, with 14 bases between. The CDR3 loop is CASSFLRESDYGYTF. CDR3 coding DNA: TGTGCCAGCAGTTTTTTGAGGGAGAGCGACTATGGCTACACCTTC.

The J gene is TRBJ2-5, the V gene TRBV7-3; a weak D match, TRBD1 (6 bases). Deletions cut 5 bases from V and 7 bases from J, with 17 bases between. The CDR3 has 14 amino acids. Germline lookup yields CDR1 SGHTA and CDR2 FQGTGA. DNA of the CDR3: TGTGCCAGCAGCATGGGTCAGGGGCGAGGGACCCAGTACTTC. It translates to CASSMGQGRGTQYF.

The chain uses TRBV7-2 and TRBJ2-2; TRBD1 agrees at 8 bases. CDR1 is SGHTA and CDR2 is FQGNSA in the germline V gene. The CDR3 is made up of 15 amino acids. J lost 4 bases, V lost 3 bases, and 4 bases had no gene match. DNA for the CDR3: TGTGCCAGCAGCTTGCAGGGGGCGGGCACCGGGGAGCTGTTTTTT. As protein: CASSLQGAGTGELFF.